Listed below are T cell receptor beta chains from one sample, sequenced in a study of cytomegalovirus exposure and HLA in healthy donors. The method was immunoSEQ multiplex PCR; TCRdb's version includes in-frame clones alone and lacks a portion of them. The table shows under 200,000 clones, with roughly 77% occurring only once. The sequenced sample was PBMCs. These receptors all come from a woman in her fifties or sixties in good health and CMV-seropositive. The conserved cysteine and the conserved F or W are not part of the CDR3 here. The order of the fields is CDR3 protein, V gene, D gene. D genes are given only for firm matches.

CDR3: ASTLYRNSPLH
V: TRBV7-2
D: NA

CDR3: ASSRQGDYEQY
V: TRBV18
D: TRBD1

CDR3: SVEPRGESTDTQY
V: TRBV29-1
D: NA

CDR3: ASSLGGMETQY
V: TRBV11-3
D: NA

CDR3: ASSKGGSVNTEAF
V: TRBV6-5
D: NA

CDR3: ASSYSAKWGYEQY
V: TRBV6-5
D: NA

CDR3: ATRSTDTQY
V: TRBV6-6
D: NA

CDR3: ASSLSKAAGASEKLF
V: TRBV27
D: NA

CDR3: ASSPDRARRDGYT
V: TRBV7-2
D: TRBD1

CDR3: ASSPRTGVDEQY
V: TRBV18
D: TRBD1

CDR3: ASRTDSSNQPQH
V: TRBV19
D: NA

CDR3: ASSYYGQREETQY
V: TRBV6-5
D: NA

CDR3: SVKQPGQGRYTEAF
V: TRBV29-1
D: TRBD1

CDR3: ASSLRQTYEQY
V: TRBV28
D: NA

CDR3: ASSVGGVAGYEQY
V: TRBV9
D: NA

CDR3: ASSHAPAGDTGELF
V: TRBV14
D: TRBD2

CDR3: ASSPPYSGQY
V: TRBV6-6
D: NA

CDR3: ASSLGAAGARRGEKLF
V: TRBV5-1
D: NA

CDR3: SSSRQGSSYEQY
V: TRBV7-9
D: TRBD1

CDR3: ASSIAPRRERPQH
V: TRBV19
D: NA

CDR3: ASSPGRGTRGETQY
V: TRBV18
D: TRBD2

CDR3: ASSYGDRNTEAF
V: TRBV6-5
D: TRBD1

CDR3: ASSPRGPGYSPLH
V: TRBV28
D: TRBD1

CDR3: ASSYGTVRETQY
V: TRBV6-6
D: TRBD1

CDR3: ASSHGVEQF
V: TRBV6-6
D: NA

CDR3: ASSPYQETQY
V: TRBV7-9
D: NA

CDR3: ASSSAGTGPRYEQY
V: TRBV5-6
D: TRBD1

CDR3: ASRGQPSGNTIY
V: TRBV2
D: TRBD1

CDR3: ASSKHLSGANVLT
V: TRBV6-5
D: NA

CDR3: ASSFLRLDNEQF
V: TRBV28
D: NA

CDR3: ASSAGPENYGYT
V: TRBV5-1
D: NA

CDR3: ASSLRPQGVYTDTQY
V: TRBV7-3
D: TRBD1

CDR3: ASSFPRTGWGAYGYT
V: TRBV28
D: TRBD1